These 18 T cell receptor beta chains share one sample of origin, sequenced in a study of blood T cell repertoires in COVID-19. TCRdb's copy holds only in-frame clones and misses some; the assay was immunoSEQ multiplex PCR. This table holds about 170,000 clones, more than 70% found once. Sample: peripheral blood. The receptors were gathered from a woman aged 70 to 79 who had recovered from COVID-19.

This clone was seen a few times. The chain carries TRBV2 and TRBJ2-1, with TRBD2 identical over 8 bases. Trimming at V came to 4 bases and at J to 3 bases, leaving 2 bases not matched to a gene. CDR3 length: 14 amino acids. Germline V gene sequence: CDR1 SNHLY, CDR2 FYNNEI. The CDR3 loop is CASSGLASYNEQFF. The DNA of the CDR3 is TGTGCCAGCAGTGGACTAGCGAGCTACAATGAGCAGTTCTTC.

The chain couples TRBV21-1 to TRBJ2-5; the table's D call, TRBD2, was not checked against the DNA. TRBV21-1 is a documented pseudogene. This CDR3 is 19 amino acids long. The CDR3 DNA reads TGTGCCAGCAGCACCCCACAGGGGACTAGCGGGAACAGCCAAGAGACCCAGTACTTC. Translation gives CASSTPQGTSGNSQETQYF.

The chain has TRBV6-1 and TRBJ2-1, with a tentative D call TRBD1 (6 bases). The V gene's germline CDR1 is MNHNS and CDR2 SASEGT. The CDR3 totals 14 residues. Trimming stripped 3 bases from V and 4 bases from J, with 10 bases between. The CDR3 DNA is TGTGCCAGCAGTGACCTGACAGGTTACAATGAGCAGTTCTTC. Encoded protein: CASSDLTGYNEQFF.

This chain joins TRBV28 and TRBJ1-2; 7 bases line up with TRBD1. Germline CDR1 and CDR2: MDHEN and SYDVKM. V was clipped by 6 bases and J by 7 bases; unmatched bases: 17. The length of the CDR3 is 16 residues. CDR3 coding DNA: TGTGCCAGCAGCCCGACAGGGATATGGAGGGTAGGTGGCTACACCTTC. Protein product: CASSPTGIWRVGGYTF.

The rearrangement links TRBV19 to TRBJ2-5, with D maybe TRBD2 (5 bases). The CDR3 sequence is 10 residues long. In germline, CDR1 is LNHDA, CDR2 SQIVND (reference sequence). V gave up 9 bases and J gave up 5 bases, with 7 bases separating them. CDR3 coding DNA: TGTGCCAGCGGCGGGGAGACCCAGTACTTC. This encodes CASGGETQYF.

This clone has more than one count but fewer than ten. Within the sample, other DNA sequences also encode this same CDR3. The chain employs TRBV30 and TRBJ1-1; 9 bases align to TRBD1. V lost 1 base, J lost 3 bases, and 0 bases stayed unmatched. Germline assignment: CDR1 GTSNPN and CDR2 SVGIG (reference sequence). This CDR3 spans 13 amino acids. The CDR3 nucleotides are TGTGCCTGGAGTGGACAGGGGGACACTGAAGCTTTCTTT. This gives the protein CAWSGQGDTEAFF.

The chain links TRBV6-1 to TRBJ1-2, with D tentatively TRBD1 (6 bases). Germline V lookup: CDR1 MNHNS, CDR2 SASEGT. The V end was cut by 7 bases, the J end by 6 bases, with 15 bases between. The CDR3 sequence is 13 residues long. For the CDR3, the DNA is TGTGCCAGCAATAGGGGGTTTGAGGATGGCTACACCTTC. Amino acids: CASNRGFEDGYTF.

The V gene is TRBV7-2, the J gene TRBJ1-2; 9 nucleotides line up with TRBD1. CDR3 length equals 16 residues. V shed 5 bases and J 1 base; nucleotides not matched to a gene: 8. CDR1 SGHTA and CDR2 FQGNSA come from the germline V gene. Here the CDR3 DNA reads TGTGCCAGCAGCACCACCGGGACAGGGTATAACTATGGCTACACCTTC. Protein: CASSTTGTGYNYGYTF.

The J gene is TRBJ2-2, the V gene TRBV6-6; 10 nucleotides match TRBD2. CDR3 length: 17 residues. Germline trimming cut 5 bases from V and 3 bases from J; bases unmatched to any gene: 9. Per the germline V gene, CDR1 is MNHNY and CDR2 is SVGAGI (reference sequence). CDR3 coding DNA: TGTGCCAGCAGTCCCTCCCAGACTAGCGGGTACACCGGGGAGCTGTTTTTT. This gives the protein CASSPSQTSGYTGELFF.

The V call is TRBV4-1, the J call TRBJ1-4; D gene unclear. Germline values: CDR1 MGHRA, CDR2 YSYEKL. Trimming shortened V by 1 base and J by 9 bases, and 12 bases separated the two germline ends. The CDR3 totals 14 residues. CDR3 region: CASSQGATAQKLFF. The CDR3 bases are TGCGCCAGCAGCCAAGGGGCGACGGCGCAAAAACTGTTTTTT.

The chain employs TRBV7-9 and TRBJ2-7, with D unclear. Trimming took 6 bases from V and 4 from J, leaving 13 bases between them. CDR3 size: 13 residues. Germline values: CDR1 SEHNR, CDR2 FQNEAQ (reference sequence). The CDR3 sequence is CASSSTRQYEQYF. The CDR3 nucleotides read TGTGCCAGCAGTTCGACCCGACAATACGAGCAGTACTTC.

Written as DNA, the CDR3 is TGTGCCAGCAGCTTGGCTTTGAACACCGGGGAGCTGTTTTTT. Translated, it gives CASSLALNTGELFF. The chain employs TRBV11-2 and TRBJ2-2; D gene ambiguous. Germline V gives CDR1 SGHAT, CDR2 FQNNGV. This CDR3 is 14 amino acids long. The ends were cut back, 3 bases at V and 1 base at J, with 6 bases in the middle.

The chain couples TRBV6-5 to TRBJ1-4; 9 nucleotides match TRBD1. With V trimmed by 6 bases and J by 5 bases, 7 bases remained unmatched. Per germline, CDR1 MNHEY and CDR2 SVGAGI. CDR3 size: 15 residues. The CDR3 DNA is TGTGCCAGCAGACCCTGGACAGGGGAGAATGAAAAACTGTTTTTT. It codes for CASRPWTGENEKLFF.

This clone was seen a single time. The DNA of the CDR3 is TGTGCCAGCAGTCGGACTAGCGGGGCCGGGGAGCTGTTTTTT. Translated, it gives CASSRTSGAGELFF. V and J are TRBV7-3 and TRBJ2-2; 12 bases align to TRBD2. The CDR3 extends over 14 amino acids. V shed 6 bases, J shed 6 bases, and the junction held 2 bases outside the gene matches. CDR1 is SGHTA and CDR2 is FQGTGA in the germline V gene.

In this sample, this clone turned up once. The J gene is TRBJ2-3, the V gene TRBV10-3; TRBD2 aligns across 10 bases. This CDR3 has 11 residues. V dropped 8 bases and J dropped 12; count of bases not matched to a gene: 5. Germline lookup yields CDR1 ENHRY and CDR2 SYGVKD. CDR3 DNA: TGTGCCATCGGGCTAGCGGGAGAACAGTATTTT. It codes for CAIGLAGEQYF.

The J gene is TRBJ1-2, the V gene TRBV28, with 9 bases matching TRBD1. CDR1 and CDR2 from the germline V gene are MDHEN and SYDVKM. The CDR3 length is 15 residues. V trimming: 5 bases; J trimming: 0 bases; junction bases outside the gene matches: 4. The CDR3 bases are TGTGCCAGCAGTCCACAGGGGGCCGCTAACTATGGCTACACCTTC. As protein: CASSPQGAANYGYTF.

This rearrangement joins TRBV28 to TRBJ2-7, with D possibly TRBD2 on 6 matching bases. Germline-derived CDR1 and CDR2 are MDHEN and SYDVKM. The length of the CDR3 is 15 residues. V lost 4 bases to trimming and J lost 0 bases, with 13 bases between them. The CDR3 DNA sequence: TGTGCCAGCAGTTGGGCGGGGCCGAGCTCCTACGAGCAGTACTTC. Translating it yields CASSWAGPSSYEQYF.

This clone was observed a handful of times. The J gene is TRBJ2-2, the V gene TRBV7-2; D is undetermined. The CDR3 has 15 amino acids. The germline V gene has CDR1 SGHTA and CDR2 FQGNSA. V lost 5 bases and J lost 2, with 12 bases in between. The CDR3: CASSPRQLNTGELFF. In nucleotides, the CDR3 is TGTGCCAGCAGCCCGAGGCAGCTTAACACCGGGGAGCTGTTTTTT.